One sample yielded the 20 T cell receptor beta chains listed below, sequenced in a study of shared clonotypes between healthy human individuals. TCRdb's copy holds only in-frame clones and misses some; the assay was immunoSEQ multiplex PCR. The data show nearly 750,000 clones, with just under 75% seen just once and roughly 1.8% held by the top ten. What was sequenced was memory CD4+ T cells sorted from blood. Subset specified: CD45RA-negative fraction. Receptors originate from a woman aged 25 to 39 in good health.

V and J are TRBV7-8 and TRBJ1-1; 7 bases agree with TRBD1. From germline, CDR1 is SGHVS and CDR2 FQNEAQ. CDR3 length equals 15 residues. With V trimmed by 2 bases and J by 2 bases, 5 bases remained unmatched. The CDR3 region has the DNA TGTGCCAGCAGCTTACGGGACAGCAAAAACACTGAAGCTTTCTTT. It is translated as CASSLRDSKNTEAFF.

This clone has a handful of counts. CDR3 loop: CASSERMGSSYNEQFF. CDR3 nucleotide sequence: TGTGCCAGCAGTGAAAGGATGGGGAGCTCCTACAATGAGCAGTTCTTC. The rearrangement links TRBV6-1 to TRBJ2-1, with D possibly being TRBD2 (5 bases). The CDR3 loop spans 16 amino acids. Deletions cut 2 bases from V and 0 bases from J, with 11 bases between. Germline assignment: CDR1 MNHNS and CDR2 SASEGT.

Many counts were recorded for this clone. The chain combines TRBV5-1 with TRBJ2-3; no firm D call. Germline-derived CDR1 and CDR2 are SGHRS and YFSETQ. The CDR3 consists of 15 residues. V gave up 0 bases and J gave up 3 bases, with 11 bases separating them. In DNA, the CDR3 is TGCGCCAGCAGCTTGGCAAACCCCATGACAGATACGCAGTATTTT. Amino acids: CASSLANPMTDTQYF.

The chain couples TRBV10-3 to TRBJ2-7, with 7 positions matching TRBD1. The V gene's germline CDR1 is ENHRY and CDR2 SYGVKD. This CDR3 has 15 residues. V lost 6 bases to trimming and J lost 0 bases; unmatched junction nucleotides: 8. The CDR3 loop is CAIREDRLSSYEQYF. The CDR3, as DNA: TGTGCCATCAGGGAGGACAGGTTGAGCTCCTACGAGCAGTACTTC.

This clone has a handful of counts. The limits of the CDR3 on the DNA are not certain, so only TCRdb's listed CDR3 is given. V gene TRBV28 combines with J gene TRBJ1-1; the DNA was not used to check the table's D call, TRBD1. Termini included, the CDR3 measures 17 amino acids. Germline loops: CDR1 MDHEN, CDR2 SYDVKM. The CDR3 here is CASSPSGRMFFGTEAFF.

V is TRBV15 and J is TRBJ1-5, with D perhaps matching TRBD1 (5 bases). Germline CDR1 and CDR2: LNHNV and YYDKDF (reference sequence). The CDR3 spans 15 residues. Trimming took 2 bases from V and 7 from J, leaving 15 bases between them. In DNA, the CDR3 is TGTGCCACCAGCAGAACCATGGGGGGGTTACAGCCCCAGCATTTT. Its protein is CATSRTMGGLQPQHF.

This clone was seen more than once but under ten times. The same CDR3 can be traced to other DNA sequences in this sample. This chain links TRBV28 with TRBJ1-2; the D is unclear. Trimming left V 1 base short and J 2 bases short, with 5 bases between. The CDR3 has 13 residues. Germline V lookup: CDR1 MDHEN, CDR2 SYDVKM. CDR3: CASSLSLNYGYTF. The CDR3 nucleotides are TGTGCCAGCAGTTTATCCCTAAACTATGGCTACACCTTC.

CDR3 DNA sequence: TGTGCCAGCAGCGCACATTCCGGGACTAGTGGTTTGTATGAGCAGTTCTTC. Translation gives CASSAHSGTSGLYEQFF. The gene calls are TRBV9 and TRBJ2-1; 8 bases agree with TRBD2. The CDR3 consists of 17 residues. The V gene end was trimmed by 3 bases and the J gene end by 8 bases; junction bases not matched to a gene: 16. The germline V gene has CDR1 SGDLS and CDR2 YYNGEE.

The chain couples TRBV6-6 to TRBJ2-7; tentative D call: TRBD1 (6 bases). Trimming cost V 1 base and J 5 bases, with 9 bases left between them. The CDR3 sequence is 13 residues long. The germline gives CDR1 MNHNY, CDR2 SVGAGI (reference sequence). The CDR3 is CASSYFQGNEQYF. For the CDR3, the DNA is TGTGCCAGCAGTTACTTCCAGGGGAACGAGCAGTACTTC.

The V gene is TRBV28, the J gene TRBJ1-2; D unresolved. The CDR3 has 14 amino acids. Germline V CDR1 and CDR2: MDHEN, SYDVKM. Between the trimmed V and J ends, which lost 7 bases and 6 bases, there was a span of 18 bases. The CDR3 sequence: CASTLEGWPHGYTF. The CDR3 nucleotides read TGTGCCAGCACCCTAGAAGGTTGGCCCCATGGCTACACCTTC.

The chain recombines TRBV5-6 with TRBJ2-6; perhaps D is TRBD1 or TRBD2 (5 bases each). Trimming removed 0 bases at V and 0 bases at J, with 10 bases between. This CDR3 contains 17 residues. Germline V lookup: CDR1 SGHDT, CDR2 YYEEEE. CDR3 residues: CASSLATGLSGANVLTF. The CDR3, as DNA: TGTGCCAGCAGCTTGGCAACAGGACTCTCTGGGGCCAACGTCCTGACTTTC.

This clone is a singleton in its sample. This chain uses TRBV19 with TRBJ1-1; TRBD1 is a possible D gene (5 bases). The CDR3 extends over 13 amino acids. The V gene lost 7 bases and the J gene lost 6 bases, with 15 bases spanning the gap. Germline assignment: CDR1 LNHDA and CDR2 SQIVND (reference sequence). The CDR3 loop is CASKRRGGAEAFF. For the CDR3, the DNA is TGTGCCAGTAAAAGGCGTGGGGGGGCTGAAGCTTTCTTT.

The CDR3 DNA is TGTGCCAGTTCCGGGACAGGGGCCATAGCCAAAAACATTCAGTACTTC. Protein sequence: CASSGTGAIAKNIQYF. This chain links TRBV19 with TRBJ2-4, with TRBD1 identical over 10 bases. Per the germline V gene, CDR1 is LNHDA and CDR2 is SQIVND (reference sequence). The CDR3 totals 16 residues. Unmatched junction bases numbered 7, after V lost 8 bases and J lost 0 bases.

The CDR3 here is CASSPGPLEGYTF. CDR3 coding DNA: TGTGCCAGCAGCCCGGGACCCCTTGAAGGCTACACCTTC. The genes are TRBV7-8 and TRBJ1-2; TRBD1 might be the D (5 bases). V dropped 5 bases and J dropped 8 bases, with 15 bases sitting between them. The CDR3 runs to 13 residues. Germline values: CDR1 SGHVS, CDR2 FQNEAQ. Together with reference TRBV7-8 and TRBJ1-2, the CDR3 gives the full variable domain: GAGVSQSPRYKVAKRGQDVALRCDPISGHVSLFWYQQALGQGPEFLTYFQNEAQLDKSGLPSDRFFAERPEGSVSTLKIQRTQQEDSAVYLCASSPGPLEGYTFGSGTRLTVV.

This chain joins TRBV28 and TRBJ2-2; 8 bases are shared with TRBD2. The CDR3 consists of 14 residues. Germline V gene data show CDR1 as MDHEN and CDR2 as SYDVKM. With V trimmed by 4 bases and J by 7 bases, 5 bases remained unmatched. The CDR3 DNA is TGTGCCAGCAGTTCAGCGGGAGTTGTCGGGGAGCTGTTTTTT. This encodes CASSSAGVVGELFF. Full variable domain (remainder filled in from reference TRBV28 and TRBJ2-2): DVKVTQSSRYLVKRTGEKVFLECVQDMDHENMFWYRQDPGLGLRLIYFSYDVKMKEKGDIPEGYSVSREKKERFSLILESASTNQTSMYLCASSSAGVVGELFFGEGSRLTVL.

The gene calls are TRBV10-3 and TRBJ2-1; no firm D call. The V end was cut by 5 bases, the J end by 3 bases, with 14 bases between. CDR1 and CDR2 (germline): ENHRY, SYGVKD. The CDR3 sequence is 15 residues long. CDR3 sequence (DNA): TGTGCCATCAGTATGAGCGCGATGGACTACAATGAGCAGTTCTTC. This translates into CAISMSAMDYNEQFF.

The chain combines TRBV5-1 with TRBJ2-5; D is perhaps TRBD2 (6 bases). The CDR3 contains 13 residues. V was shortened by 0 bases and J by 7 bases, with 10 bases between the two germline ends. CDR1 is SGHRS and CDR2 is YFSETQ in the germline V gene. CDR3 DNA: TGCGCCAGCAGCTTGGCCACGGAGGGGACCCAGTACTTC. Encoded protein: CASSLATEGTQYF.

The V and J genes are TRBV7-3 and TRBJ2-3; tentatively, D is TRBD1 (6 bases). Germline V gene data show CDR1 as SGHTA and CDR2 as FQGTGA. The CDR3 is made up of 16 amino acids. Trimming shortened V by 3 bases and J by 2 bases, and 15 bases separated the two germline ends. The CDR3 protein is CASSFNGQGNTDTQYF. DNA of the CDR3: TGTGCCAGCAGCTTTAACGGTCAGGGGAACACAGATACGCAGTATTTT.

This clone was seen ten or more times. V and J are TRBV4-1 and TRBJ2-1; 7 bases match TRBD1. Germline loops: CDR1 MGHRA, CDR2 YSYEKL. This CDR3 region has 19 residues. The trim removed 3 bases at V and 0 bases at J, leaving 14 bases unmatched. CDR3 region: CASSHRLRDRPISYNEQFF. The CDR3 DNA follows: TGCGCCAGCAGCCACCGATTACGGGACAGACCGATCTCCTACAATGAGCAGTTCTTC.

The chain has TRBV19 and TRBJ1-3; the D is unclear. The germline gives CDR1 LNHDA, CDR2 SQIVND (reference sequence). V lost 8 bases to trimming and J lost 0 bases, with 11 bases between them. CDR3 length: 14 residues. CDR3 sequence (DNA): TGTGCCAGTCGCCTCCCGAGCTCTGGAAACACCATATATTTT. It is translated as CASRLPSSGNTIYF.